This T cell receptor (beta chain) derives from a study of shared clonotypes between healthy human individuals. Study summary: The study drew on a couple of women and three men aged 18 to 49 as donors. Broader study findings: Richness estimates generally favored naive over memory subsets.

TCRdb's copy holds only in-frame clones and misses some; the assay was immunoSEQ multiplex PCR. The table records around 2,000,000 clones, 90% to 95% of them present only once. The CDR3 extends over 15 amino acids. Germline-derived CDR1 and CDR2 are LNHNV and YYDKDF (reference sequence). Trimming removed 5 bases from V and 0 bases from J, with 12 bases in between. Concerning this clone: No antigen is known for it.

The genes are TRBV15 and TRBJ2-3, with D possibly TRBD1 on 6 matching bases. Sequenced material: naive CD4+ T cells sorted from blood. The sample's subset: CD45RA+ positively selected. This receptor was obtained from a man between 18 and 29 years old in good health. The CDR3 region has the DNA TGTGCCACCAGCGTGTCGGGACAAAGCACAGATACGCAGTATTTT. Its translation is CATSVSGQSTDTQYF.